A selection of T cell receptor beta chains follows, all from one sample in a study of shared clonotypes between healthy human individuals. Clones were sequenced by immunoSEQ multiplex PCR, and TCRdb holds only the in-frame ones, with some missing. The sample shows about 380,000 clones, roughly 96% of them seen only once. Sequencing was performed on memory CD8+ T cells sorted from blood. These receptors all stem from a man aged 30-40 years in good health. The CDR3 runs from the conserved cysteine through the conserved F or W. The D gene is left open where the match is weak. Part of the rows lack a size; the others show once, few, many or a class for expanded clones.

TRBJ2-7 | TRBV6-6 | once | NA | CASSYAVGRPGYEQYF | TGTGCCAGCAGTTACGCCGTCGGCAGGCCGGGGTACGAGCAGTACTTC
TRBJ2-5 | TRBV7-2 | NA | TRBD1 | CASSLRTGRQETQYF | TGTGCCAGCAGCTTAAGGACAGGGCGCCAAGAGACCCAGTACTTC
TRBJ2-7 | TRBV6-6 | once | TRBD1 | CASSPGTGSYEQYF | TGTGCCAGCAGTCCCGGGACAGGGTCCTACGAGCAGTACTTC
TRBJ1-4 | TRBV25-1 | NA | TRBD1 | CASSDPGTANEKLFF | TGTGCCAGCAGCGACCCCGGGACAGCTAATGAAAAACTGTTTTTT
TRBJ2-1 | TRBV11-2 | NA | TRBD1 | CASSIRTGTGPYNEQFF | TGTGCCAGCAGCATACGGACCGGGACAGGGCCCTACAATGAGCAGTTCTTC
TRBJ2-5 | TRBV5-6 | NA | NA | CASSLRETQYF | TGTGCCAGCAGCTTGCGAGAGACCCAGTACTTC
TRBJ2-4 | TRBV7-9 | NA | NA | CASSYGAGVKNIQYF | TGTGCCAGCAGCTACGGGGCTGGGGTCAAAAACATTCAGTACTTC
TRBJ2-1 | TRBV6-6 | NA | NA | CASSFTNEQFF | TGTGCCAGCAGTTTTACGAATGAGCAGTTCTTC
TRBJ2-7 | TRBV4-1 | NA | TRBD2 | CASSQPGGPEQYF | TGCGCCAGCAGCCAGCCGGGAGGGCCTGAGCAGTACTTC
TRBJ2-2 | TRBV10-3 | NA | NA | CAISGGAISNTGELFF | TGTGCCATCAGTGGGGGCGCGATCTCTAACACCGGGGAGCTGTTTTTT
TRBJ1-2 | TRBV7-9 | NA | NA | CASSLKGTDYGYTF | TGTGCCAGCAGCTTAAAAGGGACCGACTATGGCTACACCTTC
TRBJ1-4 | TRBV4-1 | NA | TRBD1 | CASSQVGADRVYEKLFF | TGCGCCAGCAGCCAAGTCGGGGCGGACAGGGTTTATGAAAAACTGTTTTTT
TRBJ2-1 | TRBV2 | NA | NA | CASGRSYNEQFF | TGTGCCAGCGGACGATCTTACAATGAGCAGTTCTTC
TRBJ1-2 | TRBV6-5 | NA | NA | CASSPANGYTF | TGTGCCAGCAGTCCAGCCAATGGCTACACCTTC
TRBJ2-7 | TRBV27 | once | TRBD1 | CASSVDRERQQYF | TGTGCCAGCAGTGTGGACAGGGAAAGGCAGCAGTACTTC
TRBJ2-4 | TRBV27 | once | NA | CASSSGFLQYF | TGTGCCAGCAGTTCGGGCTTCCTTCAGTACTTC
TRBJ1-3 | TRBV5-1 | NA | NA | CASSLSQGSGNTIYF | TGCGCCAGCAGCTTGAGCCAGGGATCTGGAAACACCATATATTTT
TRBJ1-2 | TRBV9 | NA | TRBD1 | CASSATGGNGYTF | TGTGCCAGCAGCGCGACAGGGGGCAATGGCTACACCTTC
TRBJ1-4 | TRBV18 | NA | NA | CASSLGGPNEKLFF | TGTGCCAGCTCACTAGGGGGACCCAATGAAAAACTGTTTTTT
TRBJ2-5 | TRBV19 | NA | NA | CASSYGNQETQYF | TGTGCCAGTAGTTACGGCAATCAAGAGACCCAGTACTTC
TRBJ2-5 | TRBV18 | once | NA | CASSQQYQETQYF | TGTGCCAGCTCCCAACAGTACCAAGAGACCCAGTACTTC
TRBJ1-5 | TRBV28 | once | NA | CASSLPQGRQPQHF | TGTGCCAGCAGTTTACCACAGGGCCGGCAGCCCCAGCATTTT
TRBJ2-1 | TRBV6-1 | NA | NA | CASSAGIANEQFF | TGTGCCAGCAGTGCCGGAATAGCCAATGAGCAGTTCTTC
TRBJ2-3 | TRBV5-6 | NA | NA | CASSLRSLSTDTQYF | TGTGCCAGCAGCTTGCGAAGTTTGAGCACAGATACGCAGTATTTT
TRBJ2-3 | TRBV27 | NA | TRBD1 | CASTPTGSTDTQYF | TGTGCCAGCACACCGACAGGGTCCACAGATACGCAGTATTTT
TRBJ1-1 | TRBV27 | NA | NA | CASHRHLTLQNTEAFF | TGTGCCAGCCACAGACACCTCACCCTTCAGAACACTGAAGCTTTCTTT
TRBJ2-7 | TRBV28 | once | TRBD2 | CATGLARYEQYF | TGTGCCACGGGACTAGCGAGGTACGAGCAGTACTTC
TRBJ1-2 | TRBV6-5 | NA | TRBD1 | CATQTGVTYGYTF | TGTGCCACTCAAACAGGGGTTACCTATGGCTACACCTTC
TRBJ2-1 | TRBV11-1 | NA | TRBD2 | CASSLTSGRANEQFF | TGTGCCAGCAGCTTGACCAGCGGGAGGGCCAATGAGCAGTTCTTC
TRBJ1-4 | TRBV5-1 | NA | NA | CASSLWGLNEKLFF | TGCGCCAGCAGCTTGTGGGGGCTTAATGAAAAACTGTTTTTT
TRBJ2-5 | TRBV28 | NA | TRBD2 | CASSFSASGTKTQYF | TGTGCCAGCAGTTTCTCGGCTAGCGGGACAAAGACCCAGTACTTC
TRBJ2-1 | TRBV6-5 | NA | TRBD1 | CASSYSKTGGPGEQFF | TGTGCCAGCAGTTACTCGAAGACAGGGGGACCTGGTGAGCAGTTCTTC
TRBJ2-5 | TRBV7-6 | NA | NA | CASSLANSKETQYF | TGTGCCAGCAGCTTAGCTAACAGCAAAGAGACCCAGTACTTC
TRBJ2-1 | TRBV5-1 | NA | NA | CASSFRLVSYNEQFF | TGCGCCAGCAGCTTCCGACTAGTATCCTACAATGAGCAGTTCTTC
TRBJ2-3 | TRBV6-1 | NA | TRBD2 | CASELAGVTDTQYF | TGTGCCAGTGAACTAGCGGGAGTCACAGATACGCAGTATTTT
TRBJ2-2 | TRBV29-1 | NA | TRBD1 | CSAGQGPGELFF | TGCAGCGCGGGACAGGGGCCCGGGGAGCTGTTTTTT
TRBJ2-2 | TRBV2 | NA | NA | CASSEWVANTGELFF | TGTGCCAGCAGTGAATGGGTGGCGAACACCGGGGAGCTGTTTTTT
TRBJ2-5 | TRBV10-2 | NA | TRBD2 | CATKPAGGYQETQYF | TGCGCCACTAAGCCAGCGGGAGGGTACCAAGAGACCCAGTACTTC
TRBJ1-1 | TRBV27 | NA | TRBD1 | CASSLSDRGTEAFF | TGTGCCAGCAGTTTATCGGACAGGGGCACTGAAGCTTTCTTT
TRBJ2-7 | TRBV28 | NA | TRBD2 | CASTRLAGLYEQYF | TGTGCCAGCACTCGACTAGCGGGGCTCTACGAGCAGTACTTC
TRBJ2-7 | TRBV27 | NA | NA | CASSSYEQYF | TGTGCCAGCAGCTCCTACGAGCAGTACTTC
TRBJ2-5 | TRBV11-2 | NA | TRBD1 | CASRRPGQKETQYF | TGTGCCAGCAGGCGACCGGGACAGAAAGAGACCCAGTACTTC
TRBJ2-1 | TRBV9 | once | TRBD2 | CASSSGLAGYNEQFF | TGTGCCAGCAGTAGTGGACTAGCGGGATACAATGAGCAGTTCTTC
TRBJ2-1 | TRBV30 | NA | TRBD2 | CAWSPQAGGPTTSSYNEQFF | TGTGCCTGGAGTCCTCAGGCGGGAGGCCCAACCACAAGCTCCTACAATGAGCAGTTCTTC
TRBJ2-1 | TRBV12-5 | NA | TRBD1 | CASGLSGTAPLTNEQFF | TGTGCTAGTGGTTTGTCAGGGACAGCCCCGTTAACGAATGAGCAGTTCTTC
TRBJ2-3 | TRBV4-2 | NA | NA | CASSLRGTDTQYF | TGTGCCAGCAGCCTCCGGGGCACAGATACGCAGTATTTT
TRBJ1-2 | TRBV5-8 | NA | NA | CASSLGRWDGYTF | TGTGCCAGCAGCTTGGGGCGCTGGGACGGCTACACCTTC
TRBJ1-2 | TRBV28 | NA | TRBD1 | CASSPVGQGDYGYTF | TGTGCCAGCAGCCCCGTAGGACAGGGAGACTATGGCTACACCTTC
TRBJ2-2 | TRBV7-6 | NA | NA | CASSLQITGELFF | TGTGCCAGCAGCTTACAAATCACCGGGGAGCTGTTTTTT
TRBJ2-2 | TRBV30 | NA | NA | CAWKGGWSGELFF | TGTGCCTGGAAGGGGGGATGGTCCGGGGAGCTGTTTTTT
TRBJ1-3 | TRBV5-4 | NA | NA | CASSLEGWNTIYF | TGTGCCAGCAGCTTGGAGGGCTGGAACACCATATATTTT
TRBJ2-1 | TRBV11-1 | NA | TRBD2 | CASSLVRGLAGYEQFF | TGTGCCAGCAGCTTAGTCAGGGGCCTAGCGGGTTATGAGCAGTTCTTC
TRBJ1-1 | TRBV2 | NA | NA | CASSEVSAFF | TGTGCCAGCAGTGAAGTGTCGGCTTTCTTT
TRBJ2-5 | TRBV7-9 | NA | NA | CASSLDGSSKGRETQYF | TGTGCCAGCAGCTTAGATGGTTCCAGTAAGGGACGGGAGACCCAGTACTTC
TRBJ1-3 | TRBV7-9 | NA | NA | CASSTGNTIYF | TGTGCCAGCAGTACAGGAAACACCATATATTTT